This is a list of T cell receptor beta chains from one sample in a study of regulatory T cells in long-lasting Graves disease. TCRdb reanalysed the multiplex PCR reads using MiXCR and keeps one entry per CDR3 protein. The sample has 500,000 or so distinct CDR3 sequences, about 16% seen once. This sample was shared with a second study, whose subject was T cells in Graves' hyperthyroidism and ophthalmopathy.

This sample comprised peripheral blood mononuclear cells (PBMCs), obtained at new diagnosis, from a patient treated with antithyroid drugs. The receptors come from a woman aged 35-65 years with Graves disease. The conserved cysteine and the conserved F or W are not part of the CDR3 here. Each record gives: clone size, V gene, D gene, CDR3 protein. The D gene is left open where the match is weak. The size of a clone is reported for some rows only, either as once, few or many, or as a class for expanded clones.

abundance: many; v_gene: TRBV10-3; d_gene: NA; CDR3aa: AISDSGGNQPQH
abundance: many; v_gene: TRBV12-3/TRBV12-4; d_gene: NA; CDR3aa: ASSLKRQGGEQY
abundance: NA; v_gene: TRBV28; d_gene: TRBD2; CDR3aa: ASSFSGEGASGANVLT
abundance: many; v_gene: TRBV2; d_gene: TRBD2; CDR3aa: ASSALAGNEQF
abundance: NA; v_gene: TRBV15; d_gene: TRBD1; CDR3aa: ATSTPGQGASNRPQH
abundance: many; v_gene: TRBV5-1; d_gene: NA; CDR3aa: ASSAQESNTEAF
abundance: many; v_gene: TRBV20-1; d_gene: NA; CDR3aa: SAWLGRGTSTDTQY
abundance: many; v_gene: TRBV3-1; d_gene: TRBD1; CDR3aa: ASSQIGRTGHQNTIY
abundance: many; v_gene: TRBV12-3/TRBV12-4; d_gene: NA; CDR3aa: ASSPQSRDSPLH
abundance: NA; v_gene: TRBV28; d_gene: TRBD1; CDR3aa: ASSYIPGGDGDYGYT
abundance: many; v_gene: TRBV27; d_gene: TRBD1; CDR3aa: ASSLSPTGTANTEAF
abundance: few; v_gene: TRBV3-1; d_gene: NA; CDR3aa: ASSEDYVSYNEQF
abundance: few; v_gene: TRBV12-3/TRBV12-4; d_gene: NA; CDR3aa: ASSRMEGGKLF
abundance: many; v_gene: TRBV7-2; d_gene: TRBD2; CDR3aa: ASSFLPRGAYLKQY
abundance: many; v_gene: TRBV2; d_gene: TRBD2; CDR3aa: ASSVAGGLNEQF
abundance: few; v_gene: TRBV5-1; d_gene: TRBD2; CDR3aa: ASSSSGTSEVEEQF
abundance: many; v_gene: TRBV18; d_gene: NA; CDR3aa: ASSPTEDQPQH
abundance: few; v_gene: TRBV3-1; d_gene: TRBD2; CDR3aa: ASSQDKTSGGETQY
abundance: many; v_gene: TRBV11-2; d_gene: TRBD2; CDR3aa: ASSLLMRGERD
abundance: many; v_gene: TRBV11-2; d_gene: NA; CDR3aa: ASSLEPRGSHNEQF
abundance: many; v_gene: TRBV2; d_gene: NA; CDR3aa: ASSELSEGYGELF
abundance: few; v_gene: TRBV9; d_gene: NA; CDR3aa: ASSVYGESEQF
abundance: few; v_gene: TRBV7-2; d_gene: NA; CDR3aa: ASSLRTENYGYT
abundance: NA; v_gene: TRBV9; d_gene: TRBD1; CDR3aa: ASSVDRGNEKLF